The 24 T cell receptor beta chains presented below share a single source sample, sequenced in a study of T cell responses to AZD1222 COVID-19 vaccine. This table comes from immunoSEQ multiplex PCR, and its TCRdb copy is limited to in-frame clones, with some not included. Of 100,000 to 150,000 clones listed, around 87% are singletons. Sequencing was performed on peripheral blood, taken on day 0 of AZD1222 vaccination. These receptors were taken from an adult in good health.

The gene calls are TRBV5-1 and TRBJ1-1; 8 bases are shared with TRBD1. The V gene's germline CDR1 is SGHRS and CDR2 YFSETQ. The junction had 11 bases not matched to a gene; V was cut back by 3 bases and J by 4 bases. The CDR3 extends over 16 amino acids. CDR3 residues: CASSSYVSDRATEAFF. CDR3 nucleotide sequence: TGCGCCAGCAGCTCTTACGTATCGGACAGGGCCACTGAAGCTTTCTTT.

The V call is TRBV27, the J call TRBJ2-5, with D unresolved. CDR1 and CDR2 (germline): MNHEY, SMNVEV (reference sequence). Trimming left V 9 bases short and J 5 bases short, with 22 bases between. The CDR3 is 15 residues long. Written as DNA, the CDR3 is TGTGCCAGTACTGAGACTTGGGTTAATAAGGAGACCCAGTACTTC. This codes for CASTETWVNKETQYF.

This clone appeared a few times. The chain uses TRBV15 and TRBJ2-7, with 12 bases fitting TRBD2. The CDR3 contains 16 residues. With 3 bases clipped from V and 6 bases from J, the junction kept 9 bases outside the gene matches. CDR1 is LNHNV and CDR2 is YYDKDF in the germline V gene (reference sequence). The CDR3 is CATSSGGLAGLAEQYF. The CDR3 bases are TGTGCCACCAGCAGTGGGGGACTAGCGGGTCTAGCCGAGCAGTACTTC.

The rearrangement uses TRBV4-1 and TRBJ1-2; a possible D gene is TRBD1 (5 bases). V lost 0 bases and J lost 4, with 6 bases in between. The CDR3 has 13 residues. Looked up from germline, CDR1 is MGHRA and CDR2 is YSYEKL. The CDR3 DNA sequence: TGCGCCAGCAGCCAAGAAGGGGTCTATGGCTACACCTTC. Translation: CASSQEGVYGYTF.

The V gene is TRBV6-6, the J gene TRBJ2-7; D tentatively reads TRBD1 or TRBD2 (6 bases each). The CDR3 is 16 amino acids. V lost 2 bases and J lost 4, with 18 bases in between. The germline V gene has CDR1 MNHNY and CDR2 SVGAGI (reference sequence). CDR3 amino acids: CASSYGKGGGAYEQYF. As DNA, the CDR3 is TGTGCCAGCAGTTACGGGAAGGGGGGTGGGGCATACGAGCAGTACTTC.

The chain employs TRBV5-1 and TRBJ1-5, with 7 bases lining up with TRBD1. J gave up 1 base and V 0 bases, and 4 bases lay outside the gene matches. Germline V CDR1 and CDR2: SGHRS, YFSETQ. The CDR3 is made up of 16 amino acids. The CDR3 coding sequence is TGCGCCAGCAGCTTGGGACAGGGCACGAGCAATCAGCCCCAGCATTTT. It yields the protein CASSLGQGTSNQPQHF. The complete variable domain, with remaining parts taken from reference TRBV5-1 and TRBJ1-5, reads KAGVTQTPRYLIKTRGQQVTLSCSPISGHRSVSWYQQTPGQGLQFLFEYFSETQRNKGNFPGRFSGRQFSNSRSEMNVSTLELGDSALYLCASSLGQGTSNQPQHFGDGTRLSIL.

V is TRBV19 and J is TRBJ1-1; D possibly corresponds to TRBD1 (6 bases). Germline CDR1 LNHDA, CDR2 SQIVND (reference sequence). V was pared by 3 bases and J by 4 bases, with 15 bases between. The CDR3 covers 15 residues. The CDR3 loop is CASSMSAGGGTEAFF. CDR3 nucleotide sequence: TGTGCCAGTAGTATGTCTGCGGGGGGCGGCACTGAAGCTTTCTTT.

This clone was seen only once. The chain links TRBV7-3 to TRBJ1-2; D unclear. The CDR3 has 14 amino acids. The V end was cut by 0 bases, the J end by 8 bases, with 13 bases between. In germline, CDR1 is SGHTA, CDR2 FQGTGA. The DNA of the CDR3 is TGTGCCAGCAGCTTAACCCCAGGAGTGGGCGGCTACACCTTC. As protein: CASSLTPGVGGYTF.

This clone was seen just once. The chain is built from TRBV10-1 and TRBJ2-1; TRBD2 is a possible D gene (7 bases). CDR1 is WNHNN, CDR2 SYGVQD, per germline (reference sequence). Between the trimmed V and J ends, which lost 2 bases and 7 bases, there was a span of 12 bases. CDR3 size: 14 residues. The CDR3: CASSEAGATNEQFF. The CDR3 DNA reads TGCGCCAGCAGTGAGGCGGGGGCGACGAATGAGCAGTTCTTC.

V and J are TRBV4-2 and TRBJ1-2; TRBD1 matches at 7 bases. V gave up 3 bases and J gave up 6 bases; unmatched junction bases: 7. Germline assignment: CDR1 LGHNA and CDR2 YNFKEQ. The CDR3 totals 14 residues. The CDR3 here is CASSHGQETNGYTF. CDR3 DNA sequence: TGTGCCAGCAGCCATGGACAGGAAACTAATGGCTACACCTTC.

The rearrangement uses TRBV29-1 and TRBJ1-1; 7 bases line up with TRBD1. Germline lookup yields CDR1 SQVTM and CDR2 ANQGSEA. V lost 3 bases and J lost 12; bases outside the gene matches: 16. The CDR3 loop spans 14 amino acids. The CDR3 reads CSVEGSRGPGETFF. CDR3 coding DNA: TGCAGCGTTGAGGGGTCGAGGGGGCCCGGGGAGACTTTCTTT.

The chain employs TRBV19 and TRBJ2-2, with TRBD1 matching 9 bases. J gave up 5 bases and V 4 bases, and 2 bases lay outside the gene matches. In germline, CDR1 is LNHDA, CDR2 SQIVND (reference sequence). The CDR3 loop spans 14 amino acids. The CDR3 sequence: CASSRDRATGELFF. For the CDR3, the DNA is TGTGCCAGTAGTAGGGACAGGGCGACCGGGGAGCTGTTTTTT.

The chain has TRBV7-2 and TRBJ1-4; D gene ambiguous. Germline CDR1 is SGHTA and CDR2 is FQGNSA. V was pared by 3 bases and J by 8 bases, with 13 bases between. This CDR3 comprises 14 residues. In DNA, the CDR3 is TGTGCCAGCAGCTTTGGGTTAAAGGTCGAAAAACTGTTTTTT. Encoded protein: CASSFGLKVEKLFF. Filled out from reference TRBV7-2 and TRBJ1-4, the complete variable domain reads GAGVSQSPSNKVTEKGKDVELRCDPISGHTALYWYRQSLGQGLEFLIYFQGNSAPDKSGLPSDRFSAERTGGSVSTLTIQRTQQEDSAVYLCASSFGLKVEKLFFGSGTQLSVL.

The rearrangement joins TRBV5-6 to TRBJ1-5; D call uncertain. Germline values: CDR1 SGHDT, CDR2 YYEEEE. There are 13 residues in the CDR3. V shed 2 bases and J shed 9 bases, with 12 bases lying between them. The CDR3 coding sequence is TGTGCCAGCAGCTTAGGAGTGCCTGGGCCCCAGCATTTT. Encoded protein: CASSLGVPGPQHF. The whole variable domain, filled in from reference TRBV5-6 and TRBJ1-5, reads DAGVTQSPTHLIKTRGQQVTLRCSPKSGHDTVSWYQQALGQGPQFIFQYYEEEERQRGNFPDRFSGHQFPNYSSELNVNALLLGDSALYLCASSLGVPGPQHFGDGTRLSIL.

V usage is TRBV5-1 and J usage is TRBJ2-7; 14 bases are a match to TRBD2. In germline, CDR1 is SGHRS, CDR2 YFSETQ. This CDR3 has 18 residues. V gave up 5 bases and J gave up 5 bases; unmatched junction bases: 15. In DNA form, the CDR3 reads TGCGCCAGCAGTCCGGGGACTAGCGGGGGACTCTTAACTCACGAGCAGTACTTC. Its protein is CASSPGTSGGLLTHEQYF.

The rearrangement joins TRBV28 to TRBJ1-1, with D perhaps TRBD1 (5 bases). The CDR3 has 16 amino acids. The V gene lost 6 bases and the J gene lost 2 bases, with 19 bases spanning the gap. Germline-derived CDR1 and CDR2 are MDHEN and SYDVKM. In DNA form, the CDR3 reads TGTGCCAGCAGGACACGACAGCCCAGGACCAACACTGAAGCTTTCTTT. This codes for CASRTRQPRTNTEAFF. The full variable domain, rest sourced from reference TRBV28 and TRBJ1-1, is DVKVTQSSRYLVKRTGEKVFLECVQDMDHENMFWYRQDPGLGLRLIYFSYDVKMKEKGDIPEGYSVSREKKERFSLILESASTNQTSMYLCASRTRQPRTNTEAFFGQGTRLTVV.

In its sample, this clone was seen once. The chain uses TRBV1 and TRBJ1-2; the table assigns TRBD1, which was not confirmed against the DNA. TRBV1 is classified as a pseudogene. The CDR3 consists of 15 residues. In DNA form, the CDR3 reads TGCACCAGCAGCCAAGAGGACAGGGTCAACTATGGCTACACCTTC. Encoded protein: CTSSQEDRVNYGYTF.

The gene calls are TRBV29-1 and TRBJ2-1; 8 bases fit TRBD1. This CDR3 comprises 14 residues. V was clipped by 5 bases and J by 4 bases; unmatched bases: 7. Germline CDR1 and CDR2: SQVTM and ANQGSEA. CDR3 sequence reads: CSVLSGQGYNEQFF. The CDR3 DNA reads TGCAGCGTTCTCTCAGGACAGGGTTACAATGAGCAGTTCTTC.

V gene TRBV6-6 combines with J gene TRBJ2-1; TRBD2 aligns across 11 bases. Per the germline V gene, CDR1 is MNHNY and CDR2 is SVGAGI (reference sequence). V gave up 7 bases and J gave up 3 bases; unmatched junction bases: 5. This CDR3 has 15 residues. CDR3 loop: CASTLAGGGYNEQFF. CDR3 nucleotide sequence: TGTGCCAGCACGCTAGCGGGAGGAGGCTACAATGAGCAGTTCTTC.

The chain recombines TRBV12-3 or TRBV12-4 with TRBJ1-1; D gene unclear. This CDR3 comprises 12 residues. Trimming removed 3 bases at V and 1 base at J, with 3 bases between. CDR3 nucleotides: TGTGCCAGCAGTTTCTGGAACACTGAAGCTTTCTTT. Translating it yields CASSFWNTEAFF.

The chain uses TRBV5-1 and TRBJ1-2; TRBD1 matches at 8 bases. CDR1 SGHRS and CDR2 YFSETQ come from the germline V gene. Unmatched junction bases numbered 2, after V lost 4 bases and J lost 0 bases. This CDR3 region has 14 residues. The CDR3, as DNA: TGCGCCAGCAGCCGGGACAGGTCTAACTATGGCTACACCTTC. Amino acids: CASSRDRSNYGYTF.

The rearrangement uses TRBV6-1 and TRBJ1-1; D is ambiguous. V dropped 2 bases and J dropped 5 bases, with 21 bases sitting between them. This CDR3 has 17 residues. CDR1 and CDR2 (germline): MNHNS, SASEGT. CDR3 in amino acids: CASSERSDRLTWTEAFF. The CDR3 nucleotides read TGTGCCAGCAGTGAAAGGTCTGACCGACTCACTTGGACTGAAGCTTTCTTT.

This rearrangement joins TRBV5-4 to TRBJ1-4, with a tentative D call TRBD1 (6 bases). Germline CDR1 and CDR2: SGHNT and YYREEE (reference sequence). V lost 2 bases, J lost 5 bases, and 13 bases lay in between. The CDR3 covers 15 residues. The CDR3 loop is CASSFQGGGNEKLFF. The CDR3 DNA reads as TGTGCCAGCAGCTTCCAGGGAGGGGGGAATGAAAAACTGTTTTTT. The entire variable domain, with the rest obtained from reference TRBV5-4 and TRBJ1-4, is as follows: ETGVTQSPTHLIKTRGQQVTLRCSSQSGHNTVSWYQQALGQGPQFIFQYYREEENGRGNFPPRFSGLQFPNYSSELNVNALELDDSALYLCASSFQGGGNEKLFFGSGTQLSVL.

The rearrangement joins TRBV9 to TRBJ2-1; the D gene is possibly TRBD1 (5 bases). Germline values: CDR1 SGDLS, CDR2 YYNGEE. The V gene lost 0 bases and the J gene lost 6 bases, with 16 bases spanning the gap. This CDR3 is 16 amino acids long. The CDR3 sequence is CASSVAPRGSLNEQFF. CDR3 nucleotide sequence: TGTGCCAGCAGCGTAGCTCCAAGGGGCAGTCTCAATGAGCAGTTCTTC.